Included here is one T cell receptor (beta chain) sequence, with context. Its cognate antigen is unknown. This sample was taken from a study of OX40 agonist ivuxolimab in advanced cancers. Study at large: Aged roughly 23 to 80 with a mean of roughly 65 years, they were almost 85% male. Whole-study results and caveats: Expanded peripheral T cell antigen specificity was not determined. Expanded clones were, on average, more numerous in CD8+ T cells than in CD4+. There was clonal expansion of CD4+ and CD8+ blood T cells by week 6 at 0.1 to 3.0 mg/kg.

Only in-frame clones appear in the TCRdb table, and some are missing; sequencing was by immunoSEQ multiplex PCR. The sample consists of 45,000 to 65,000 clones, approximately 84% of them appearing once. This receptor was obtained from an adult with an advanced solid tumor such as melanoma, head and neck, liver or kidney cancer. The sample was CD4+ or CD8+ T cells sorted from blood, taken in a trial of the OX40 agonist ivuxolimab.

CDR3 residues: CASSEGAGANTEAFF. CDR3 in DNA: TGTGCCAGCAGTGAAGGGGCAGGGGCGAACACTGAAGCTTTCTTT. The chain employs TRBV6-1 and TRBJ1-1, with a possible D match to TRBD1 (6 bases). V lost 1 base and J lost 1, with 10 bases in between. Germline CDR1 and CDR2: MNHNS and SASEGT. The CDR3 sequence is 15 residues long.